This T cell receptor beta chain was captured by sequencing in a study of identical twins. General study findings and limits: Fewer insertions marked abundant cord blood beta clonotypes; young adult naive trended weakly, memory not at all. Out-of-frame alpha sequences common to twins exhibited an excess of low generation probability. Invariant T cells like MAIT and iNKT could partly confound the zero-insertion analyses.

TCRdb redid the calling of the 5' RACE reads with MiXCR, one entry per CDR3 protein. This sample has around 680,000 distinct CDR3 sequences, with 8.5% to 9% found just once. The sample holds a few counts of this clonotype. Antigen: not known. Trimming removed 4 bases from V and 8 bases from J; junction bases left unmatched: 0. Germline V lookup: CDR1 MRHNA, CDR2 SNTAGT. This CDR3 has 14 amino acids. These same data were also listed under a study on yellow fever vaccine responses in identical twins.

This clonotype originated in a woman under 30 in good health. Sequencing was done on a sample of PBMCs. The chain has TRBV6-4 and TRBJ2-1, with TRBD2 identical over 15 bases. The CDR3 loop reads CASSGTSGGDEQFF. As DNA, the CDR3 is TGTGCCAGCAGTGGGACTAGCGGGGGGGATGAGCAGTTCTTC.